The clone carrying this TCR beta chain was counted between two and nine times. The antigen is unknown. Other nucleotide sequences from this sample produce the same CDR3. TCRdb's copy holds only in-frame clones and misses some; the assay was immunoSEQ multiplex PCR. Of 100,000 or so clones in the sample, around 85% were seen once. The entry originates in a study of T cell responses to AZD1222 COVID-19 vaccine. Study information: Second-dose schedules of about 4 or about 12 weeks were combined.

Study results and caveats: At baseline, seropositivity was found in only 5 to 7 AZD1222 recipients. It should be noted that donors were predominantly white British and more often female, and clonal diversity was possibly underestimated.

V lost 3 bases to trimming and J lost 6 bases; unmatched junction nucleotides: 1. The CDR3 runs to 14 residues. CDR1 is SGHKS, CDR2 YYEKEE, per germline (reference sequence). This clonotype was sampled from an adult in good health. The source material was peripheral blood, sampled on day 0 of AZD1222 vaccination. The gene calls are TRBV5-5 and TRBJ1-4; 11 nucleotides align to TRBD1. DNA for the CDR3: TGTGCCAGCAGCTGGACAGGGGGCGATGAAAAACTGTTTTTT. This gives the protein CASSWTGGDEKLFF.